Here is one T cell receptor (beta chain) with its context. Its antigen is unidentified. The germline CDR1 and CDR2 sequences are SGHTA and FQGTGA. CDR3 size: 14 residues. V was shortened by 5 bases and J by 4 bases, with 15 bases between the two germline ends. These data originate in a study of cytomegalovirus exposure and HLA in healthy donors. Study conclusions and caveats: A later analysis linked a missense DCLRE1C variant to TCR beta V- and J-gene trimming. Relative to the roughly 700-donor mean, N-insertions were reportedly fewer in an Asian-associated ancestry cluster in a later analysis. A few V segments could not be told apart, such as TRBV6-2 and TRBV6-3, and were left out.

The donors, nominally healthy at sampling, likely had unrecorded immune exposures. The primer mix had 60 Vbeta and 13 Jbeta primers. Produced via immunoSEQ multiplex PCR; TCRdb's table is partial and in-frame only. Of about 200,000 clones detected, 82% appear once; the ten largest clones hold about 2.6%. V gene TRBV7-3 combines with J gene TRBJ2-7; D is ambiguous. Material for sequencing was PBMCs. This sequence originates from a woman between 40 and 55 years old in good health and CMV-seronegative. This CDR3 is CASSPSGSEYEQYF. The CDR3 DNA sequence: TGTGCCAGCAGCCCATCCGGGTCTGAATACGAGCAGTACTTC.